This TCR beta chain comes out of a study of shared clonotypes between healthy human individuals. In the study overall: Per donor, CD8 memory used one plate, CD8 naive used two, CD4 memory used three and CD4 naive used three.

Overall study findings and caveats: Four donors had approximately 4.6% of their naive CD4 clonotypes in common. On the whole, naive subsets had larger estimated richness than memory subsets had.

The CDR3 has 15 residues. After removal of 4 bases from V and 7 bases from J, the junction contained 6 bases not matched to a gene. CDR1 and CDR2 from the germline V gene are MNHEY and SVGAGI. Of note for this clone: The antigen is unknown.

Assay used: immunoSEQ multiplex PCR; TCRdb lists only in-frame clones, some missing. The table lists about 530,000 clones, 95% to 97% of them singletons. The donors were adults (healthy and HIV-negative) with no recent acute infections or vaccinations. The sequenced material came from naive CD4+ T cells sorted from blood. The subset was: CD45RA+ positively selected. This TCR derives from a woman aged 25 to 39 in good health. The J gene is TRBJ2-1, the V gene TRBV6-5; 11 nucleotides agree with TRBD2. The CDR3 loop reads CASSSRLAGLNEQFF. The CDR3 nucleotides are TGTGCCAGCAGTTCGAGACTAGCGGGATTGAATGAGCAGTTCTTC.